The 3 T cell receptor beta chains reported below all come from one sample, sequenced in a study of T cell responses to AZD1222 COVID-19 vaccine. The repertoire was sequenced with immunoSEQ multiplex PCR; TCRdb's copy has only in-frame clones and lacks some. This sample has around 160,000 clones, with 92% found just once. The specimen comprised peripheral blood, sampled 28 days after the second AZD1222 dose. The receptors were sampled from an adult who received the AZD1222 COVID-19 vaccine.

The rearrangement uses TRBV28 and TRBJ2-1, with D possibly TRBD1 on 6 matching bases. The CDR3 consists of 12 residues. Trimming shortened V by 4 bases and J by 7 bases, and 8 bases separated the two germline ends. The germline CDR1 and CDR2 sequences are MDHEN and SYDVKM. CDR3 DNA sequence: TGTGCCAGCAGTTACAGGGTAAATGAGCAGTTCTTC. Protein: CASSYRVNEQFF.

The chain has TRBV19 and TRBJ1-2; D uncertain. CDR3 length: 12 amino acids. Germline V gene sequence: CDR1 LNHDA, CDR2 SQIVND (reference sequence). V was cut by 8 bases and J by 5 bases, with 12 bases left in between. The CDR3 bases are TGTGCCAGTTCGACTCTCGGGTATGGCTACACCTTC. This gives the protein CASSTLGYGYTF.

V usage is TRBV29-1 and J usage is TRBJ2-1; possibly TRBD2 for D (5 bases). This CDR3 comprises 13 residues. Trimming shortened V by 4 bases and J by 3 bases, and 10 bases separated the two germline ends. Looked up from germline, CDR1 is SQVTM and CDR2 is ANQGSEA. CDR3 DNA: TGCAGCGTTGTACTAGGGCGCTACAATGAGCAGTTCTTC. Its protein product is CSVVLGRYNEQFF.